The clone carrying this T cell receptor beta chain was observed a few times. The target antigen is unknown. V lost 2 bases and J 4 bases, leaving 4 bases between the germline ends. The CDR3 totals 12 residues. CDR1 SGHTA and CDR2 FQGNSA come from the germline V gene. The sample comes from a study of OX40 agonist ivuxolimab in advanced cancers. Overall study: Partial response was recorded in three patients: one hepatocellular carcinoma and two cutaneous melanoma cases. Study-level results: Part of the nonresponder group also had normalized T-cell clonal expansion that was low. Expanded clones tended on average to be more numerous among CD8+ T cells than CD4+.

Sequencing used immunoSEQ multiplex PCR; TCRdb keeps in-frame clones, though not all of them. The table lists under 85,000 clones, about 88% of them singletons. Sequenced here: CD4+ or CD8+ T cells sorted from blood, sampled in a trial of the OX40 agonist ivuxolimab. The TCR comes from an adult with an advanced solid tumor such as melanoma, head and neck, liver or kidney cancer. The chain joins TRBV7-2 to TRBJ2-3; unclear D gene. The CDR3 is CASSLIPDTQYF. As DNA, the CDR3 is TGTGCCAGCAGCTTAATTCCAGATACGCAGTATTTT.